Following are 28 T cell receptor beta chains from one sample sequenced in a study of OX40 agonist ivuxolimab in advanced cancers. Sequencing was performed with immunoSEQ multiplex PCR; in TCRdb, only in-frame clones are kept and a portion is missing. The sample includes about 78,000 clones, almost 95% of them seen just once. The sample consisted of CD4+ or CD8+ T cells sorted from blood, taken in a trial of the OX40 agonist ivuxolimab. Source of these receptors: an adult with an advanced solid tumor such as melanoma, head and neck, liver or kidney cancer.

The count of this clone is one. This chain links TRBV10-3 with TRBJ1-2; D is undetermined. The germline CDR1 and CDR2 sequences are ENHRY and SYGVKD. The CDR3 is 12 residues long. The germline V and J ends were trimmed by 3 bases and 8 bases, with 10 bases remaining between them. CDR3 coding DNA: TGTGCCATCAGTGAAACCGGGATCGGCTACACCTTC. As protein: CAISETGIGYTF.

V usage is TRBV7-9 and J usage is TRBJ1-5; TRBD1 agrees at 10 bases. Germline CDR1 SEHNR, CDR2 FQNEAQ (reference sequence). The CDR3 is 15 amino acids. V was clipped by 5 bases and J by 6 bases; unmatched bases: 7. The CDR3 region has the DNA TGTGCCAGCAGCCCTACGGACAGGGGGAGTCAGCCCCAGCATTTT. Its translation: CASSPTDRGSQPQHF. Looking up the rest from reference TRBV7-9 and TRBJ1-5 gives the full variable domain: DTGVSQNPRHKITKRGQNVTFRCDPISEHNRLYWYRQTLGQGPEFLTYFQNEAQLEKSRLLSDRFSAERPKGSFSTLEIQRTEQGDSAMYLCASSPTDRGSQPQHFGDGTRLSIL.

This chain joins TRBV6-5 and TRBJ2-1, with 8 positions matching TRBD1. V gave up 8 bases and J gave up 2 bases; unmatched junction bases: 5. The CDR3 contains 14 residues. Germline values: CDR1 MNHEY, CDR2 SVGAGI. The CDR3 here is CASGGQVTYNEQFF. Written as DNA, the CDR3 is TGTGCCAGCGGGGGACAGGTAACCTACAATGAGCAGTTCTTC.

V is TRBV4-2 and J is TRBJ1-4, with a weak D call TRBD1 (6 bases). Per germline, CDR1 LGHNA and CDR2 YNFKEQ. V was pared by 1 base and J by 8 bases, with 14 bases between. The CDR3 has 15 residues. The chain's CDR3 is CASSQASGTIEKLFF. The CDR3 DNA sequence: TGTGCCAGCAGCCAAGCCTCTGGGACAATAGAAAAACTGTTTTTT.

The chain couples TRBV29-1 to TRBJ1-1, with 10 bases fitting TRBD1. Looked up from germline, CDR1 is SQVTM and CDR2 is ANQGSEA. The CDR3 consists of 13 residues. The V segment lost 6 bases and the J segment 4 bases; nucleotides outside the gene matches: 5. The CDR3: CSVRTGGTTEAFF. CDR3 nucleotide sequence: TGCAGCGTCCGGACAGGGGGGACCACTGAAGCTTTCTTT.

The chain uses TRBV7-8 and TRBJ2-3, with D unresolved. This CDR3 is built from 12 residues. Germline CDR1 is SGHVS and CDR2 is FQNEAQ. Trimming removed 2 bases from V and 8 bases from J, with 8 bases in between. The CDR3 here is CASSLSSSTQYF. CDR3 sequence (DNA): TGTGCCAGCAGCTTATCCAGTTCTACGCAGTATTTT. The full variable domain, rest sourced from reference TRBV7-8 and TRBJ2-3, is GAGVSQSPRYKVAKRGQDVALRCDPISGHVSLFWYQQALGQGPEFLTYFQNEAQLDKSGLPSDRFFAERPEGSVSTLKIQRTQQEDSAVYLCASSLSSSTQYFGPGTRLTVL.

This rearrangement joins TRBV5-1 to TRBJ1-1, with no clear D. Germline values: CDR1 SGHRS, CDR2 YFSETQ. This CDR3 has 11 amino acids. V lost 0 bases to trimming and J lost 8 bases, with 5 bases between them. The CDR3 reads CASSLDREAFF. The CDR3 region has the DNA TGCGCCAGCAGCTTGGACAGAGAAGCTTTCTTT.

The J gene is TRBJ1-2, the V gene TRBV19; 8 bases align to TRBD1. Trimming at V came to 9 bases and at J to 5 bases, leaving 14 bases not matched to a gene. Germline CDR1 reads LNHDA; CDR2 reads SQIVND (reference sequence). This CDR3 comprises 15 residues. The CDR3 DNA reads as TGTGCCAGCGCTGGGCCTGACAGGGGAGATTATGGCTACACCTTC. Translation: CASAGPDRGDYGYTF.

The chain joins TRBV14 to TRBJ2-7, with D uncertain. V lost 1 base and J 5 bases, leaving 12 bases between the germline ends. The CDR3 is made up of 14 amino acids. The V gene's germline CDR1 is SGHDN and CDR2 FVKESK. The CDR3 sequence: CASSQGLTWNEQYF. CDR3 bases: TGTGCCAGCAGCCAAGGTCTAACATGGAACGAGCAGTACTTC.

This clone was seen more than once but under ten times. This chain links TRBV19 with TRBJ2-2; 9 bases are a match to TRBD1. The CDR3 covers 16 residues. V was clipped by 5 bases and J by 2 bases; unmatched bases: 6. Germline-derived CDR1 and CDR2 are LNHDA and SQIVND (reference sequence). CDR3 amino acids: CASSDRDRVNTGELFF. As DNA, the CDR3 is TGTGCCAGTAGTGACCGGGACAGGGTCAACACCGGGGAGCTGTTTTTT. The full variable domain, completed using reference TRBV19 and TRBJ2-2, is DGGITQSPKYLFRKEGQNVTLSCEQNLNHDAMYWYRQDPGQGLRLIYYSQIVNDFQKGDIAEGYSVSREKKESFPLTVTSAQKNPTAFYLCASSDRDRVNTGELFFGEGSRLTVL.

This chain connects TRBV6-1 to TRBJ2-7, with D hard to call. The germline CDR1 and CDR2 sequences are MNHNS and SASEGT. The CDR3 consists of 13 residues. V was trimmed by 2 bases and J by 4 bases, leaving 9 bases between them. DNA of the CDR3: TGTGCCAGCAGTGAACAGGAGCCTTACGAGCAGTACTTC. This codes for CASSEQEPYEQYF.

The chain carries TRBV5-4 and TRBJ2-2; TRBD2 matches at 8 bases. The CDR3 covers 15 residues. CDR1 and CDR2 from the germline V gene are SGHNT and YYREEE (reference sequence). J was trimmed by 4 bases and V by 4 bases; bases with no gene match: 6. The CDR3 protein is CASSGGGSGTGELFF. The DNA for the CDR3 is TGTGCCAGCAGCGGCGGGGGGTCGGGCACCGGGGAGCTGTTTTTT.

This clone was observed a single time. The chain employs TRBV28 and TRBJ1-5; 9 bases agree with TRBD1. The V segment lost 3 bases and the J segment 4 bases; nucleotides outside the gene matches: 4. Germline V CDR1 and CDR2: MDHEN, SYDVKM. This CDR3 contains 15 residues. The CDR3 nucleotides read TGTGCCAGCAGTTTTTATGACAGGGGGAATCAGCCCCAGCATTTT. Translation gives CASSFYDRGNQPQHF.

A word on this clone: Relative to the germline gene, one junction end is altered; a read error may explain this. The gene calls are TRBV7-7 and TRBJ1-1; TRBD1 is a possible D gene (6 bases). The germline CDR1 and CDR2 sequences are SSHAT and FNYEAQ (reference sequence). The CDR3 runs to 13 residues. CDR3 coding DNA: TGTGCTAGCAGCCAGGGACAATCGTCTAAAGCTTTCTTT. Translating gives CASSQGQSSKAFF. The whole variable domain, filled in from reference TRBV7-7 and TRBJ1-1, reads GAGVSQSPRYKVTKRGQDVTLRCDPISSHATLYWYQQALGQGPEFLTYFNYEAQPDKSGLPSDRFSAERPEGSISTLTIQRTEQRDSAMYRCASSQGQSSKAFFGQGTRLTVV.

V gene TRBV5-1 combines with J gene TRBJ2-7, with D hard to call. The CDR3 is made up of 11 amino acids. CDR1 and CDR2 (germline): SGHRS, YFSETQ. Trimming stripped 6 bases from V and 5 bases from J, with 9 bases between. The CDR3 nucleotides are TGCGCCAGCACCGCCGCGGACGAGCAGTACTTC. It specifies CASTAADEQYF. The complete variable domain, with remaining parts taken from reference TRBV5-1 and TRBJ2-7, reads KAGVTQTPRYLIKTRGQQVTLSCSPISGHRSVSWYQQTPGQGLQFLFEYFSETQRNKGNFPGRFSGRQFSNSRSEMNVSTLELGDSALYLCASTAADEQYFGPGTRLTVT.

This sequence joins TRBV9 and TRBJ2-2, with D perhaps TRBD2 (7 bases). The germline gives CDR1 SGDLS, CDR2 YYNGEE. V was shortened by 4 bases and J by 2 bases, with 9 bases between the two germline ends. The CDR3 consists of 14 residues. The CDR3 nucleotides read TGTGCCAGCAGCCGCGGGGGCAACACCGGGGAGCTGTTTTTT. Translated: CASSRGGNTGELFF.

This chain links TRBV29-1 with TRBJ2-2; D is uncertain. Germline CDR1 and CDR2: SQVTM and ANQGSEA. This CDR3 is built from 13 residues. V shed 6 bases and J shed 8 bases, with 16 bases lying between them. DNA of the CDR3: TGCAGCGTATTTTATTGGACCACGGGGGAGCTGTTTTTT. Protein sequence: CSVFYWTTGELFF.

The chain combines TRBV28 with TRBJ2-1; D is ambiguous. V was trimmed by 8 bases and J by 6 bases, leaving 14 bases between them. The CDR3 has 13 amino acids. CDR1 and CDR2 from the germline V gene are MDHEN and SYDVKM. The CDR3 sequence is CASRTRQINEQFF. CDR3 DNA: TGTGCCAGCCGGACCCGACAAATCAATGAGCAGTTCTTC.

The V call is TRBV19, the J call TRBJ1-2, with TRBD1 identical over 8 bases. J lost 4 bases, V lost 7 bases, and 5 bases had no gene match. Germline CDR1 reads LNHDA; CDR2 reads SQIVND (reference sequence). There are 13 residues in the CDR3. CDR3 nucleotide sequence: TGTGCCAGTACCACAACAGGGGGCTATGGCTACACCTTC. Protein sequence: CASTTTGGYGYTF. The whole variable domain, filled in from reference TRBV19 and TRBJ1-2, reads DGGITQSPKYLFRKEGQNVTLSCEQNLNHDAMYWYRQDPGQGLRLIYYSQIVNDFQKGDIAEGYSVSREKKESFPLTVTSAQKNPTAFYLCASTTTGGYGYTFGSGTRLTVV.

The chain combines TRBV6-5 with TRBJ1-1; D might be TRBD1 (5 bases). The germline V gene encodes CDR1 MNHEY and CDR2 SVGAGI. V was shortened by 2 bases and J by 6 bases, with 10 bases between the two germline ends. This CDR3 region has 13 residues. The CDR3 reads CASSYRGMAEAFF. CDR3 in DNA: TGTGCCAGCAGTTACCGGGGGATGGCTGAAGCTTTCTTT.

The chain couples TRBV7-9 to TRBJ2-7; TRBD2 aligns across 7 bases. The CDR3 has 14 residues. V shed 1 base, J shed 1 base, and the junction held 1 base outside the gene matches. Looked up from germline, CDR1 is SEHNR and CDR2 is FQNEAQ (reference sequence). The CDR3 bases are TGTGCCAGCAGCTTAGTGGGACTATCCTACGAGCAGTACTTC. Translated, it gives CASSLVGLSYEQYF.

The chain carries TRBV5-1 and TRBJ1-1, with TRBD1 identical over 7 bases. V was clipped by 3 bases and J by 5 bases; unmatched bases: 10. CDR1 is SGHRS and CDR2 is YFSETQ in the germline V gene. The CDR3 consists of 15 residues. The CDR3, as DNA: TGCGCCAGCAGCTCTGAGGCAGGGGGAAGAACTGAAGCTTTCTTT. Amino acids: CASSSEAGGRTEAFF.

The chain recombines TRBV6-5 with TRBJ1-6; D may be TRBD1 (5 bases). The germline V gene has CDR1 MNHEY and CDR2 SVGAGI. The length of the CDR3 is 16 residues. The V end lost 1 base, the J end lost 7 bases, and 14 bases lay between the germline ends. CDR3 sequence reads: CASSYFQPKGNSPLHF. The CDR3 DNA reads TGTGCCAGCAGTTACTTTCAGCCTAAGGGGAATTCACCCCTCCACTTT.

The genes are TRBV5-1 and TRBJ1-1; maybe TRBD1 (5 bases). The CDR3 loop spans 13 amino acids. V lost 3 bases and J 4 bases, leaving 10 bases between the germline ends. Germline V CDR1 and CDR2: SGHRS, YFSETQ. CDR3: CASSSDRSTEAFF. In DNA, the CDR3 is TGCGCCAGCAGCTCCGACAGAAGCACTGAAGCTTTCTTT.

CDR3 in DNA: TGTGCCAGCAGCTTGGTGGGGCCGGGGGGCAGCACCGGGGAGCTGTTTTTT. Translation gives CASSLVGPGGSTGELFF. The gene calls are TRBV5-5 and TRBJ2-2; tentatively, D is TRBD2 (7 bases). CDR3 length: 17 residues. The germline V and J ends were trimmed by 0 bases and 4 bases, with 16 bases remaining between them. Germline lookup yields CDR1 SGHKS and CDR2 YYEKEE (reference sequence).

This chain joins TRBV2 and TRBJ1-1; 7 bases are shared with TRBD1. The CDR3 runs 14 residues. Germline trimming cut 6 bases from V and 5 bases from J; bases unmatched to any gene: 9. Germline values: CDR1 SNHLY, CDR2 FYNNEI. This chain's CDR3 is CASSAHRGGTEAFF. CDR3 DNA sequence: TGTGCCAGCAGCGCTCACAGGGGCGGGACTGAAGCTTTCTTT.

The V and J genes are TRBV28 and TRBJ1-5, with D hard to call. Germline V gives CDR1 MDHEN, CDR2 SYDVKM. V lost 6 bases to trimming and J lost 5 bases, with 8 bases between them. This CDR3 is built from 12 residues. CDR3 nucleotide sequence: TGTGCCAGCAGGCCAGGTCATCAGCCCCAGCATTTT. It specifies CASRPGHQPQHF.

The chain recombines TRBV29-1 with TRBJ1-1, with D possibly matching TRBD1 (5 bases). The CDR3 runs 13 residues. CDR1 is SQVTM, CDR2 ANQGSEA, per germline. V gave up 6 bases and J gave up 5 bases, with 16 bases separating them. This CDR3 is CSVVPGGGTEAFF. Here the CDR3 DNA reads TGCAGCGTAGTCCCGGGGGGTGGTACTGAAGCTTTCTTT.